Below, 23 T cell receptor beta chains from the same sample are listed, as sequenced in a study of monozygotic twins with inflammatory bowel disease. One entry per CDR3 protein, without DNA, is what TCRdb gives after re-calling the 5' RACE reads. The sample yields hundreds of thousands of distinct CDR3 sequences, of which the top ten take up approximately 5.4%. Sequenced: blood. The receptor set was obtained from a human donor with ulcerative colitis or Crohn's disease, or a healthy co-twin of an affected twin (not recorded which).

The J gene is TRBJ2-1, the V gene TRBV19; as DNA is missing, the TRBD2 call by TCRdb cannot be tested. The V gene's germline CDR1 is LNHDA and CDR2 SQIVND (reference sequence). The CDR3 spans 17 residues. The CDR3 here is CASSTYSGRASDNEQFF.

The V gene is TRBV20-1, the J gene TRBJ1-1; as DNA is missing, the TRBD1 call by TCRdb cannot be tested. Germline values: CDR1 DFQATT, CDR2 SNEGSKA (reference sequence). The CDR3 loop spans 14 amino acids. CDR3 sequence: CSASFSGGNTEAFF.

This rearrangement joins TRBV5-1 to TRBJ2-1; without DNA, the TCRdb call of TRBD1 cannot be checked. The CDR3 length is 16 residues. Germline assignment: CDR1 SGHRS and CDR2 YFSETQ. CDR3 residues: CASSFARDSSYNEQFF. Full variable domain (missing parts from reference TRBV5-1 and TRBJ2-1): KAGVTQTPRYLIKTRGQQVTLSCSPISGHRSVSWYQQTPGQGLQFLFEYFSETQRNKGNFPGRFSGRQFSNSRSEMNVSTLELGDSALYLCASSFARDSSYNEQFFGPGTRLTVL.

The chain combines TRBV28 with TRBJ2-3; the TCRdb D gene call, TRBD1, has no DNA to confirm it. Per the germline V gene, CDR1 is MDHEN and CDR2 is SYDVKM. The CDR3 loop spans 12 amino acids. The CDR3 sequence is CATAPMSDTQYF. Combining the CDR3 with reference TRBV28 and TRBJ2-3 gives the whole variable domain DVKVTQSSRYLVKRTGEKVFLECVQDMDHENMFWYRQDPGLGLRLIYFSYDVKMKEKGDIPEGYSVSREKKERFSLILESASTNQTSMYLCATAPMSDTQYFGPGTRLTVL.

The gene calls are TRBV6-2 or TRBV6-3 and TRBJ2-1; the D call of TRBD1 rests on TCRdb alone, since no DNA is present to check it. Germline V gene lookup returns CDR1 MNHEY and CDR2 SVGEGT. There are 13 residues in the CDR3. The CDR3 loop reads CASSQGSYNEQFF.

The chain employs TRBV6-5 and TRBJ2-7; the TCRdb D gene call, TRBD1, has no DNA to confirm it. In germline, CDR1 is MNHEY, CDR2 SVGAGI. The CDR3 has 15 residues. CDR3 protein: CASSFRDTSSYEQYF.

The chain joins TRBV5-1 to TRBJ1-4. CDR3 length: 15 residues. The V gene's germline CDR1 is SGHRS and CDR2 YFSETQ. The CDR3 here is CASSPRDSGNEKLFF. The full variable domain, in which reference TRBV5-1 and TRBJ1-4 provide the parts outside the CDR3, is KAGVTQTPRYLIKTRGQQVTLSCSPISGHRSVSWYQQTPGQGLQFLFEYFSETQRNKGNFPGRFSGRQFSNSRSEMNVSTLELGDSALYLCASSPRDSGNEKLFFGSGTQLSVL.

The chain uses TRBV25-1 and TRBJ2-3; TCRdb's D gene call, TRBD2, goes unchecked for lack of DNA. From germline, CDR1 is MGHDK and CDR2 SYGVNS. This CDR3 contains 11 residues. The CDR3 loop is CASSRGGTQYF.

The chain recombines TRBV5-1 with TRBJ2-1. The CDR3 runs to 16 residues. Germline CDR1 and CDR2: SGHRS and YFSETQ. This CDR3 is CASSLAPTSSYNEQFF.

V is TRBV4-1 and J is TRBJ1-6; TCRdb picks TRBD1, but there is no DNA to check that call. The germline CDR1 and CDR2 sequences are MGHRA and YSYEKL. The length of the CDR3 is 14 residues. The CDR3 loop is CASSQSGDRSPLHF.

The chain employs TRBV4-2 and TRBJ2-1; without DNA, the TCRdb call of TRBD2 cannot be checked. The germline gives CDR1 LGHNA, CDR2 YNFKEQ. CDR3 size: 15 residues. The CDR3 protein is CASSQISGSYNEQFF.

J is TRBJ2-1 and V is TRBV11-2; lacking DNA, the TRBD2 call made by TCRdb goes unchecked. The CDR3 has 15 residues. Germline assignment: CDR1 SGHAT and CDR2 FQNNGV. CDR3 sequence reads: CASSRTSGGAGEQFF.

The chain combines TRBV19 with TRBJ1-1; TCRdb picks TRBD1, but there is no DNA to check that call. The CDR3 extends over 15 amino acids. Germline CDR1 LNHDA, CDR2 SQIVND (reference sequence). This CDR3 reads CASHRSGGEQTEAFF.

This rearrangement joins TRBV28 to TRBJ1-2; TCRdb selects TRBD1, and the lack of DNA leaves this call unchecked. CDR1 is MDHEN and CDR2 is SYDVKM in the germline V gene. The CDR3 covers 15 residues. The CDR3 region is CASSLPGAGTYGYTF.

The genes are TRBV7-2 and TRBJ1-5. The CDR3 is made up of 12 amino acids. Germline V CDR1 and CDR2: SGHTA, FQGNSA. This chain's CDR3 is CASSLDDQPQHF.

The gene calls are TRBV7-2 and TRBJ1-5; TCRdb's D gene call, TRBD1, goes unchecked for lack of DNA. The CDR3 is made up of 14 amino acids. Germline V gene data show CDR1 as SGHTA and CDR2 as FQGNSA. This chain's CDR3 is CASSSPGSAQPQHF.

This chain connects TRBV7-6 to TRBJ2-3; the D call from TCRdb, TRBD1, cannot be confirmed without DNA. Germline V CDR1 and CDR2: SGHVS, FNYEAQ. The CDR3 covers 15 residues. The CDR3 here is CASSLQQGGTDTQYF.

The chain has TRBV5-1 and TRBJ2-5. The CDR3 runs 13 residues. The germline gives CDR1 SGHRS, CDR2 YFSETQ. CDR3 loop: CASSSGVLETQYF.

This chain connects TRBV12-3 or TRBV12-4 to TRBJ1-5. CDR3 length: 12 amino acids. CDR3 loop: CASTSSNQPQHF.

The chain recombines TRBV29-1 with TRBJ1-5; TCRdb indicates TRBD1, and absent DNA this call remains unverified. Looked up from germline, CDR1 is SQVTM and CDR2 is ANQGSEA. CDR3 length: 13 amino acids. CDR3 residues: CSAKQGLNQPQHF.

The chain joins TRBV20-1 to TRBJ1-3; TCRdb's D call of TRBD1 is untestable without DNA. Germline V lookup: CDR1 DFQATT, CDR2 SNEGSKA (reference sequence). The length of the CDR3 is 15 residues. The CDR3 is CSARGPPLSGNTIYF.

The rearrangement joins TRBV5-6 to TRBJ2-7; TCRdb's D gene call, TRBD1, goes unchecked for lack of DNA. In germline, CDR1 is SGHDT, CDR2 YYEEEE. CDR3 length: 16 amino acids. CDR3 region: CASRYHRDRFSYEQYF.

The J gene is TRBJ2-1, the V gene TRBV5-1; TCRdb's D gene call, TRBD1, goes unchecked for lack of DNA. Germline V CDR1 and CDR2: SGHRS, YFSETQ. This CDR3 comprises 14 residues. CDR3 sequence: CASSPRVNSNEQFF.